The rows below give T cell receptor beta chains drawn from one sample of a study of CXCR3-negative and CXCR3-positive naive CD8 T cells. TCRdb reanalyzed the 5' RACE reads and collapses them to one entry per CDR3 protein, without DNA. The ten top clones account for 20% to 25%, within a sample of about 56,000 distinct CDR3 sequences. Material: memory CD8+ T cells from blood. These receptors all come from a human donor in good health. Some clones in this sample may be carry-over from other donors' samples. The CDR3 runs from the conserved cysteine through the conserved F or W. The size of a clone is reported for some rows only, either as once, few or many, or as a class for expanded clones.

clone size: -
V gene: TRBV4-3
J gene: TRBJ2-7
CDR3 protein: CASSQDNQESYEQYF

clone size: -
V gene: TRBV27
J gene: TRBJ2-1
CDR3 protein: CASSPLTGGSYNEQFF

clone size: -
V gene: TRBV29-1
J gene: TRBJ1-4
CDR3 protein: CSATTGQSYPKLFF

clone size: -
V gene: TRBV29-1
J gene: TRBJ2-3
CDR3 protein: CSVAGTSGDTDTQYF

clone size: -
V gene: TRBV6-2/TRBV6-3
J gene: TRBJ2-7
CDR3 protein: CASSSGSGPSYEQYF

clone size: -
V gene: TRBV14
J gene: TRBJ2-7
CDR3 protein: CASSQFSGINEQYF

clone size: -
V gene: TRBV13
J gene: TRBJ1-5
CDR3 protein: CASSPSNQPQHF

clone size: -
V gene: TRBV6-2/TRBV6-3
J gene: TRBJ2-2
CDR3 protein: CASQQAGGETGELFF

clone size: -
V gene: TRBV5-6
J gene: TRBJ2-1
CDR3 protein: CASSPVEGANNEQFF

clone size: -
V gene: TRBV7-2
J gene: TRBJ1-5
CDR3 protein: CASSPVSDQPQHF

clone size: -
V gene: TRBV9
J gene: TRBJ2-7
CDR3 protein: CASSTSGVSYEQYF

clone size: -
V gene: TRBV12-3/TRBV12-4
J gene: TRBJ2-5
CDR3 protein: CASSPPTASFGSETQYF

clone size: -
V gene: TRBV3-1
J gene: TRBJ2-5
CDR3 protein: CASTDRPFGTQYF

clone size: -
V gene: TRBV7-9
J gene: TRBJ2-5
CDR3 protein: CASTDLGQGGETQYF

clone size: large
V gene: TRBV14
J gene: TRBJ1-1
CDR3 protein: CASSQDEGEIAEAFF

clone size: -
V gene: TRBV29-1
J gene: TRBJ2-5
CDR3 protein: CSVGPRGRLQETQYF

clone size: -
V gene: TRBV28
J gene: TRBJ1-4
CDR3 protein: CASSYHSSEKLFF

clone size: -
V gene: TRBV9
J gene: TRBJ2-7
CDR3 protein: CASSVLEGTASYEQYF

clone size: -
V gene: TRBV5-1
J gene: TRBJ2-1
CDR3 protein: CASSVTGGDEQFF

clone size: -
V gene: TRBV6-4
J gene: TRBJ2-1
CDR3 protein: CASSEGAGVHNEQFF

clone size: -
V gene: TRBV7-9
J gene: TRBJ2-7
CDR3 protein: CASSLAPSGGSYEQYF

clone size: -
V gene: TRBV7-9
J gene: TRBJ2-3
CDR3 protein: CASSPMGFQDTQYF

clone size: -
V gene: TRBV29-1
J gene: TRBJ2-5
CDR3 protein: CSVDLPSGEQETQYF

clone size: -
V gene: TRBV5-4
J gene: TRBJ2-4
CDR3 protein: CASSSYRGDQYF

clone size: -
V gene: TRBV29-1
J gene: TRBJ2-1
CDR3 protein: CSVGGDYSRFF

clone size: -
V gene: TRBV11-2
J gene: TRBJ2-7
CDR3 protein: CASSNRATSGRRQYF

clone size: -
V gene: TRBV7-9
J gene: TRBJ2-1
CDR3 protein: CASSVQGNEQFF

clone size: -
V gene: TRBV28
J gene: TRBJ2-4
CDR3 protein: CASSFETVTLGAKNIQYF

clone size: -
V gene: TRBV5-1
J gene: TRBJ2-5
CDR3 protein: CASSLGPQETQYF

clone size: -
V gene: TRBV5-1
J gene: TRBJ2-7
CDR3 protein: CASSLDYLTGYEQYF

clone size: -
V gene: TRBV7-8
J gene: TRBJ2-2
CDR3 protein: CASGPGQNTGELFF

clone size: -
V gene: TRBV7-3
J gene: TRBJ2-1
CDR3 protein: CASSSLGTGGDEQFF

clone size: -
V gene: TRBV27
J gene: TRBJ2-1
CDR3 protein: CASSFLNPGEQFF

clone size: -
V gene: TRBV6-2/TRBV6-3
J gene: TRBJ2-1
CDR3 protein: CASRNPSGINEQFF

clone size: -
V gene: TRBV6-2/TRBV6-3
J gene: TRBJ1-1
CDR3 protein: CASSYSTDYTEAFF

clone size: -
V gene: TRBV5-5
J gene: TRBJ2-1
CDR3 protein: CASSPGLAGTYNEQFF

clone size: -
V gene: TRBV7-3
J gene: TRBJ2-3
CDR3 protein: CASSSSTADTQYF

clone size: -
V gene: TRBV20-1
J gene: TRBJ2-7
CDR3 protein: CSAMGTGGSNEQYF

clone size: -
V gene: TRBV9
J gene: TRBJ1-2
CDR3 protein: CASGDRGYGYTF

clone size: -
V gene: TRBV29-1
J gene: TRBJ1-2
CDR3 protein: CSVEDLDRSYGYTF

clone size: -
V gene: TRBV5-1
J gene: TRBJ2-7
CDR3 protein: CASSWEGGTYEQYF

clone size: -
V gene: TRBV29-1
J gene: TRBJ2-1
CDR3 protein: CSVEPSGSYNEQFF

clone size: -
V gene: TRBV28
J gene: TRBJ2-7
CDR3 protein: CASSLPIGPYEQYF

clone size: -
V gene: TRBV6-1
J gene: TRBJ2-2
CDR3 protein: CASRALAGDPNTGELFF

clone size: -
V gene: TRBV29-1
J gene: TRBJ2-2
CDR3 protein: CSVEWRVNGELFF

clone size: -
V gene: TRBV29-1
J gene: TRBJ2-7
CDR3 protein: CSVRQGRFYEQYF

clone size: -
V gene: TRBV7-3
J gene: TRBJ2-1
CDR3 protein: CASSLMGTGYEQFF